This record covers a single T cell receptor beta chain. Its antigen specificity is not known. The record has no base qualities; no much larger clone is one base away. Library generation was performed with the immunoSEQ multiplex PCR assay. TCRdb re-hosts the immuneACCESS table, in-frame sequences only. Its copies lack some clones; in the studies checked, an unresolved V gene accounts for under half of them, and the cause for the rest is not known. In all, the sample holds tens of thousands of clones, and approximately 95% of those were seen once. The ten largest account for about 0.26% of the sample. The sample belongs to a study of technical replicates of blood from a few donors listed by TCRdb under 2017. Input material: T cells isolated from PBMCs. The TCR was taken from a human donor in good health.

The CDR3 loop reads CASGTGLGAYEQYF. The nucleotides read TGTGCCAGCGGGACAGGGTTAGGGGCCTACGAGCAGTACTTC. The V gene is TRBV19 and the J gene is TRBJ2-7, with 9 central nucleotides matching TRBD1. Sequences LNHDA (CDR1) and SQIVND (CDR2) are obtained from the germline V gene (reference sequence). Measured from the cysteine to the phenylalanine, the CDR3 is 14 residues long. Kept here is only the CDR3 DNA, which spans 42 bases and is read in frame from base 1. The germline V and J ends show losses of 9 bases and 2 bases respectively, and no gene match explains 8 bases of the junction.